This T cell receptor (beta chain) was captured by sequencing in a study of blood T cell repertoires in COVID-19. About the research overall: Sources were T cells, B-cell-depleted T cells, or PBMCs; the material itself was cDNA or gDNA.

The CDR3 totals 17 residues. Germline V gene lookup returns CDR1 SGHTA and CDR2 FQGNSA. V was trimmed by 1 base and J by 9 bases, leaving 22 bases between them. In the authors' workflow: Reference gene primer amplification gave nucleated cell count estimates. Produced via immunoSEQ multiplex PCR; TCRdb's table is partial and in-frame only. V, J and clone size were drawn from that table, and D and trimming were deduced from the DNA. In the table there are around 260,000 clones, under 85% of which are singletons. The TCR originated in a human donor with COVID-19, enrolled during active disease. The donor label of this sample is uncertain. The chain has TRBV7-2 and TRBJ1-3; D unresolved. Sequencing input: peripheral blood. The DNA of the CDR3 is TGTGCCAGCAGCTTAGTTCACGGAGCAGCTTCTTACGGCACCATATATTTT. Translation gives CASSLVHGAASYGTIYF.